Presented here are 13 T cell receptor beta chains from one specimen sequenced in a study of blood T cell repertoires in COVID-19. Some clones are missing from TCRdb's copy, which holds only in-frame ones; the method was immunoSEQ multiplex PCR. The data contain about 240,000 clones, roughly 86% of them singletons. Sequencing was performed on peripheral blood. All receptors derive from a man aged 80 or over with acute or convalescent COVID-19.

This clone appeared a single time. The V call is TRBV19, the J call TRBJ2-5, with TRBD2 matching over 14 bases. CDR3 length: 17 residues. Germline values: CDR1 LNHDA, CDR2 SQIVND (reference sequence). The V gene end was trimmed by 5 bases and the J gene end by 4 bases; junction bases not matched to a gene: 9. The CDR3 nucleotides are TGTGCCAGTAGTTCTCCGGGACTAGCGGGAGTAGGAGAGACCCAGTACTTC. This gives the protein CASSSPGLAGVGETQYF.

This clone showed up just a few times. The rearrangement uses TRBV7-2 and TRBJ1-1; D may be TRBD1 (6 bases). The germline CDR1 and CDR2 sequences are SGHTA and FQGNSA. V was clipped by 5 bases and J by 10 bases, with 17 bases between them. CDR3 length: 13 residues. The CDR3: CASSHGTPPGAFF. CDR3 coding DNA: TGTGCCAGCAGCCATGGGACACCCCCTGGAGCTTTCTTT.

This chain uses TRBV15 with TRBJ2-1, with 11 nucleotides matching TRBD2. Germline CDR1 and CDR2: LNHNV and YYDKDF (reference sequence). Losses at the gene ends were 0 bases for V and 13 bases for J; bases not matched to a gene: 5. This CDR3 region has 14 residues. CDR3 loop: CATSRDLSGRAQFF. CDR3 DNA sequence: TGTGCCACCAGCAGAGACCTTAGCGGGAGGGCCCAGTTCTTC.

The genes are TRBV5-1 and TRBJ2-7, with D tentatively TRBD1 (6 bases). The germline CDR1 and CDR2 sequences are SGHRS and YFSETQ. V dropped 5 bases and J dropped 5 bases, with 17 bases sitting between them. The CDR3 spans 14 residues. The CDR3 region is CASSTGTTLHEQYF. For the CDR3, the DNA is TGCGCCAGCAGTACCGGGACAACACTCCACGAGCAGTACTTC. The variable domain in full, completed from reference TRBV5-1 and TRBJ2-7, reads KAGVTQTPRYLIKTRGQQVTLSCSPISGHRSVSWYQQTPGQGLQFLFEYFSETQRNKGNFPGRFSGRQFSNSRSEMNVSTLELGDSALYLCASSTGTTLHEQYFGPGTRLTVT.

This CDR3 reads CASSTAPLAGGNTGELFF. The CDR3 nucleotides are TGTGCCAGTAGTACTGCCCCCTTAGCGGGAGGGAACACCGGGGAGCTGTTTTTT. The genes are TRBV19 and TRBJ2-2; 10 nucleotides match TRBD2. Losses at the gene ends were 4 bases for V and 1 base for J; bases not matched to a gene: 9. The CDR3 is 18 amino acids. The germline V gene has CDR1 LNHDA and CDR2 SQIVND (reference sequence).

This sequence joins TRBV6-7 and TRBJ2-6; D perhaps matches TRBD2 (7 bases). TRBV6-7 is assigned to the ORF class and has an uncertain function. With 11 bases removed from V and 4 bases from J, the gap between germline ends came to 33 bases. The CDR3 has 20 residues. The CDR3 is CARCTAWGGAGGRGANVLTF. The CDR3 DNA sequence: TGTGCCCGCTGTACCGCGTGGGGGGGGGCTGGGGGCAGGGGGGCCAACGTCCTGACTTTC.

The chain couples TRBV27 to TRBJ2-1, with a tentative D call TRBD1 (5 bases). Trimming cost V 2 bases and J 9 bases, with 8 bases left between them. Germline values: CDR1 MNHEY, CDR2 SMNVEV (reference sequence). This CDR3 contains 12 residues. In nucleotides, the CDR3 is TGTGCCAGCAGTTTAAACAGGTTTGAGCAGTTCTTC. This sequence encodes CASSLNRFEQFF.

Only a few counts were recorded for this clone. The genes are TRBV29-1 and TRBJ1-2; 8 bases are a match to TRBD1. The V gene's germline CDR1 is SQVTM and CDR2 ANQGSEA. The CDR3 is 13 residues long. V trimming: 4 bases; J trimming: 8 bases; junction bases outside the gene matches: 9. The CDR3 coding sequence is TGCAGCGTTGGTAAAGCAGGGGGCCAGGGCTACACCTTC. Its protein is CSVGKAGGQGYTF.

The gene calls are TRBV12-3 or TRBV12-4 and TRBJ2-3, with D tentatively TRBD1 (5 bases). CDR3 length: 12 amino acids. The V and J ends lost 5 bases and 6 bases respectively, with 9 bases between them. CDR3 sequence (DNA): TGTGCCAGCAGTCACTCAGGGGATACGCAGTATTTT. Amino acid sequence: CASSHSGDTQYF.

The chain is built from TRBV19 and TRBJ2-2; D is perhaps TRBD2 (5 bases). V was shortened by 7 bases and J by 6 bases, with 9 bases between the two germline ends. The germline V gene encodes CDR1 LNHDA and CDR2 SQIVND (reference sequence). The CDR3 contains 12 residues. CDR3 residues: CASTMRAGELFF. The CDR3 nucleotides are TGTGCCAGTACAATGAGGGCCGGGGAGCTGTTTTTT.

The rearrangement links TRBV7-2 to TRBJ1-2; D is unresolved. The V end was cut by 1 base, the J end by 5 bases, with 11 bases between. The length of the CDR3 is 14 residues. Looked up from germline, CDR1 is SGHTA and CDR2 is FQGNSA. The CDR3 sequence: CASSLDPGYYGYTF. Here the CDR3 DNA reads TGTGCCAGCAGCTTAGACCCGGGTTATTATGGCTACACCTTC.

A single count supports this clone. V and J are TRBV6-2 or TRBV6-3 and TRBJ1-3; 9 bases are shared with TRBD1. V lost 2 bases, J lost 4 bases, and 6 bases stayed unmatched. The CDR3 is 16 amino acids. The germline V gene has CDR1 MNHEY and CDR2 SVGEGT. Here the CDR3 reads CASSYGQGKSGNTIYF. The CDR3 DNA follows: TGTGCCAGCAGTTACGGACAGGGGAAGTCCGGAAACACCATATATTTT.

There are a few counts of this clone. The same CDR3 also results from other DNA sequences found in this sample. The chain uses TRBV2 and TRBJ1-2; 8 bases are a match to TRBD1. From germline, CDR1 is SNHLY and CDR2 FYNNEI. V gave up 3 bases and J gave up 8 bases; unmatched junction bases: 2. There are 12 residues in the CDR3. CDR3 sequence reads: CASSEPGGGYTF. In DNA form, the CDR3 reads TGTGCCAGCAGTGAGCCAGGGGGCGGCTACACCTTC. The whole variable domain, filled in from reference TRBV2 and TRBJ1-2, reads EPEVTQTPSHQVTQMGQEVILRCVPISNHLYFYWYRQILGQKVEFLVSFYNNEISEKSEIFDDQFSVERPDGSNFTLKIRSTKLEDSAMYFCASSEPGGGYTFGSGTRLTVV.